This T cell receptor (beta chain) is drawn from a study of blood T cell repertoires in COVID-19. Study in general: The cDNA or gDNA used as material had been derived from T cells, B-cell-depleted T cells, or PBMCs.

With 5 bases removed from V and 7 bases from J, the gap between germline ends came to 12 bases. CDR3 size: 14 residues. CDR1 is SEHNR, CDR2 FQNEAQ, per germline (reference sequence). TCRdb keeps only in-frame clones here, not all; method: immunoSEQ multiplex PCR. The sample consists of 200,000 to 250,000 clones, 83% of them appearing once. The cohort comprised adults aged roughly 18 to 95 years residing in about two dozen US areas. Categorization into cohorts depended on clinical history that participants reported. Sequenced material: PBMCs or T cells enriched from blood (not recorded which). V and J are TRBV7-9 and TRBJ1-6; no reliable D call. The sequence was collected from a woman aged 40 to 50 who had been exposed to COVID-19. The CDR3 reads CASSGIGGNSPLHF. For the CDR3, the DNA is TGTGCCAGCAGCGGAATCGGCGGGAATTCACCCCTCCACTTT.